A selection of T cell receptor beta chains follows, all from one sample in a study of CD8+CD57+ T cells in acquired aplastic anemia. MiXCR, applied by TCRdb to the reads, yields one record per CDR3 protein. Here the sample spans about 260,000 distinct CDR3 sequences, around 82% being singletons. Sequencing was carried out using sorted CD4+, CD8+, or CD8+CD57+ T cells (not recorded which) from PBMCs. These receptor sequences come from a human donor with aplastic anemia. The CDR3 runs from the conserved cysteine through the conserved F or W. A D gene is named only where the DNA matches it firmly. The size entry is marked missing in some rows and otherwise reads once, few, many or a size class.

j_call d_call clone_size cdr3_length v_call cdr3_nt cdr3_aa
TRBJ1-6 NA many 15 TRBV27 TGTGCCAGCAGAATTTCGGGACCCGGCGGTTCACCCCTCCACTTT CASRISGPGGSPLHF
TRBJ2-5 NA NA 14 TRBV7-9 TGTGCCAGCAGCATACAAAGAAGCCAGGGGACCCATGAGTTC CASSIQRSQGTHEF
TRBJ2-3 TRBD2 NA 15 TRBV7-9 TGTGCCAGCAGCTTTGAAAGAAGCGGGGGGGACAATGAGTATTTT CASSFERSGGDNEYF
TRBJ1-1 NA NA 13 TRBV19 TGTGCCAGTAGTGGGAGGGCTCGGACTGAAGCTTTCTTT CASSGRARTEAFF
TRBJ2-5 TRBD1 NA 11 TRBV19 TGTGCCAGTAGTATAGGCGGGGACAGGACATTC CASSIGGDRTF
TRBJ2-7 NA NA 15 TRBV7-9 TGTGCCAGCAGTGTGCAAAAGCCCGTACGGTGCGAGGAGTACTTC CASSVQKPVRCEEYF
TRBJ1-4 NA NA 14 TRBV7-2 TGTGCCAGCAGCTTAGCAGGGACTGCCGACAATGTCTACTTT CASSLAGTADNVYF
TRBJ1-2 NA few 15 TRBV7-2 TGTGCCAGCAGCTTGAATCCAGACGGCGCAGCCCTTTCCACCTTC CASSLNPDGAALSTF
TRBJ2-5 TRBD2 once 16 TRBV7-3 TGTGCCAGCAGCTTCCACCCAGCGGGGGGGTTAGAGACCCAGTACTTC CASSFHPAGGLETQYF
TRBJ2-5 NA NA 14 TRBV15 TGTGCCACCAGAAGAAGCAGCGAACAAGAGACCCAGTACTTC CATRRSSEQETQYF
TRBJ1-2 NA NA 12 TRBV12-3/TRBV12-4 TGTGCCAGCAGTTCCGGGGTTTATGGCTACTCCTTC CASSSGVYGYSF
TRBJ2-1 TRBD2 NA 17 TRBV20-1 TGCAGTACTAGCCTGACTAGCGGGATAAGCCCCTACAATGAGCAGTTCTTC CSTSLTSGISPYNEQFF
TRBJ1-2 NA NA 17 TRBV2 NA CASGDGGTDTQYFGPSF
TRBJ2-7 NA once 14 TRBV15 TGTGCCACCAGCGGCCGGCACCGTGCCTACGAGCAGTACTTC CATSGRHRAYEQYF
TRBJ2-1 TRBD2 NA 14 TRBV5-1 TGCGCCAGCAGTCGTAGCGGGGGGGCTAATGAGCAGTTCTTC CASSRSGGANEQFF
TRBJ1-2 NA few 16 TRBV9 TGTGCCAGCAGCGTAGGTGGAACAGCGCTGAACTATGGCTACACCTTC CASSVGGTALNYGYTF
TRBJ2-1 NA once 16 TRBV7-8 TGTGCCAGCAGCTTAGCGGGAGGTCCCGGTCAGCAGTATTTTTTCTTC CASSLAGGPGQQYFFF
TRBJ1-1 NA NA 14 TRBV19 TGTGCCAGTGGGGTGGGGGGGGCGAACACTGAAGCTTTCTTT CASGVGGANTEAFF
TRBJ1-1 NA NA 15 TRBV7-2 TGTGCCAGCAGCTTAGATCCATCAGCTAACACTGAAGCTTTCTTT CASSLDPSANTEAFF
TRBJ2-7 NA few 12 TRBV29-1 TGCAGCGTTGAAGAAGATGGCTACGAGCAGTACTTC CSVEEDGYEQYF
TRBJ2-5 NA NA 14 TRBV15 TGTGCCACCAGCAGAGCCGGCGAGCCCGAGACCCAGTACTTC CATSRAGEPETQYF
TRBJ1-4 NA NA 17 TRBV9 TGTGCCAGCAGTGAGTATGCGGGACACCGGGGGGCTGAAAAACTGTTTTTT CASSEYAGHRGAEKLFF
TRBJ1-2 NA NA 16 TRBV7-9 TGTGCCAGCAGCTTTCAAAGCAGCGGGCGGGGCGATGAGTACACCTTC CASSFQSSGRGDEYTF
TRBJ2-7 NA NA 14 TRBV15 TGTGCCAGCAGCAAGGTCTCGGGTAAAGACGCGCAGTACTTC CASSKVSGKDAQYF
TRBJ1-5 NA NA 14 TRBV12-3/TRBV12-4 TGTGCCAGCAGTTCGGGGGTCTATGGCCAGCCCCAGCATTTT CASSSGVYGQPQHF
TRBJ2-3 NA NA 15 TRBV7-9 TGTGCCAGCAGCTTAGCGGGAGAAATCATAGATACGCAGTATTTT CASSLAGEIIDTQYF
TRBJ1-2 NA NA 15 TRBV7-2 TGTGACAGCAGGTGGGGAGGGGGGGCGGGCTATGGCTACACCTTC CDSRWGGGAGYGYTF
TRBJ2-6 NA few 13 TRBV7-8 TGTGCCAGCAGCTTCTCTGGGGCCAACGTCCTGACTTTC CASSFSGANVLTF
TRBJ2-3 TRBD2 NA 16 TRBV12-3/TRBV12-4 TGTGCCAGCAGTTTAGCGCTCGCGGGAGTGATAGATACGCAGTATTTT CASSLALAGVIDTQYF
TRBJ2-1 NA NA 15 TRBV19 TGTGCCAGTAGTATAGATCTCGCAGGCAACAATGAGCAGTTCTTC CASSIDLAGNNEQFF
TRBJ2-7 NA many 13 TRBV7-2 TGTGCCAGCAGCCCCACAGGGCCCTACGAGCAGTACTTC CASSPTGPYEQYF
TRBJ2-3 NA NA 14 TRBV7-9 TGTGCCAGCAGCTTAGCGGGTGGTTCCGGGGCGCACGATTTT CASSLAGGSGAHDF
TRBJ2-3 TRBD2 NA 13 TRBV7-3 TGTGCCAGCAGGGCCGGGGGGACTTGGGGAGAGTACTTT CASRAGGTWGEYF